What follows are 32 T cell receptor beta chains derived from one specimen sequenced in a study of human T cells and chemical hapten exposure. TCRdb reanalysed the RACE reads using MiXCR and keeps one entry per CDR3 protein. The sample has about 93,000 distinct CDR3 sequences; approximately 9.7% are singletons. Time point indicated: healthy volunteer bleed at 2 weeks. Total RNA was isolated from unfractionated whole blood. The sequenced material came from whole blood. The origin of the receptors is a female donor in good health. Some clones in this sample may be carry-over from other donors' samples.

This clonotype was observed at least ten times. The V gene is TRBV7-9, the J gene TRBJ2-4, with 8 nucleotides matching TRBD1. Germline lookup yields CDR1 SEHNR and CDR2 FQNEAQ (reference sequence). V shed 5 bases and J 0 bases; nucleotides not matched to a gene: 6. The CDR3 runs 16 residues. The CDR3 here is CASSRDRKEAKNIQYF. CDR3 nucleotides: TGTGCCAGCAGCCGGGACAGGAAAGAAGCCAAAAACATTCAGTACTTC.

The genes are TRBV5-1 and TRBJ2-3; 10 nucleotides match TRBD2. The CDR3 runs 16 residues. CDR1 is SGHRS, CDR2 YFSETQ, per germline. V lost 3 bases, J lost 4 bases, and 8 bases stayed unmatched. CDR3 in DNA: TGCGCCAGCAGCTACGAGCCAGGACTAGCGGCAGATACGCAGTATTTT. Amino acid sequence: CASSYEPGLAADTQYF.

The rearrangement joins TRBV29-1 to TRBJ2-3, with D hard to call. V was pared by 7 bases and J by 4 bases, with 12 bases between. CDR1 SQVTM and CDR2 ANQGSEA come from the germline V gene. The CDR3 runs to 12 residues. CDR3 DNA sequence: TGCAGCGCTCGGGCGTTGGCAGATACGCAGTATTTT. Its translation: CSARALADTQYF.

The sample holds a few counts of this clonotype. The junction departs from germline at one end; a sequencing error may be responsible. The chain is built from TRBV7-3 and TRBJ2-1, with 8 bases lining up with TRBD2. This CDR3 is built from 15 residues. Germline V gives CDR1 SGHTA, CDR2 FQGTGA. The DNA of the CDR3 is TGTGCCAGCAGCGTAACCGGGACTAGCTACAATGAGCAGTTCTTC. Amino acids: CASSVTGTSYNEQFF.

The V and J genes are TRBV29-1 and TRBJ2-5; 11 nucleotides align to TRBD1. V lost 3 bases, J lost 5 bases, and 17 bases stayed unmatched. The CDR3 is made up of 18 amino acids. Looked up from germline, CDR1 is SQVTM and CDR2 is ANQGSEA. The CDR3 DNA follows: TGCAGCGTTGAGGGCCTCTCCTTAGGACAGGGGGCGAAGGAGACCCAGTACTTC. Its translation: CSVEGLSLGQGAKETQYF. Full variable domain (rest looked up from reference TRBV29-1 and TRBJ2-5): SAVISQKPSRDICQRGTSLTIQCQVDSQVTMMFWYRQQPGQSLTLIATANQGSEATYESGFVIDKFPISRPNLTFSTLTVSNMSPEDSSIYLCSVEGLSLGQGAKETQYFGPGTRLLVL.

This clonotype has a count of ten or more. V usage is TRBV28 and J usage is TRBJ1-1; 7 bases line up with TRBD1. The CDR3 extends over 16 amino acids. The V gene end was trimmed by 5 bases and the J gene end by 0 bases; junction bases not matched to a gene: 9. Germline CDR1 is MDHEN and CDR2 is SYDVKM. The CDR3: CASSTPGTAMNTEAFF. The CDR3 bases are TGTGCCAGCAGTACGCCTGGGACAGCGATGAACACTGAAGCTTTCTTT. The variable domain in full, completed from reference TRBV28 and TRBJ1-1, reads DVKVTQSSRYLVKRTGEKVFLECVQDMDHENMFWYRQDPGLGLRLIYFSYDVKMKEKGDIPEGYSVSREKKERFSLILESASTNQTSMYLCASSTPGTAMNTEAFFGQGTRLTVV.

This clonotype was detected ten times or more. The chain joins TRBV29-1 to TRBJ2-1; possible D gene TRBD1, 5 bases. This CDR3 comprises 11 residues. Germline CDR1 is SQVTM and CDR2 is ANQGSEA. V was clipped by 3 bases and J by 9 bases, with 9 bases between them. The CDR3 protein is CSVESRAEQFF. The CDR3 DNA sequence: TGCAGCGTTGAGTCCAGGGCTGAGCAGTTCTTC.

This clonotype came up a few times. This chain joins TRBV3-1 and TRBJ2-1; D is unresolved. This CDR3 region has 14 residues. Looked up from germline, CDR1 is LGHDT and CDR2 is YNNKEL (reference sequence). Trimming took off 0 bases at V and 8 bases at J, with 11 bases between the two ends. This chain's CDR3 is CASSQETRSDEQFF. The CDR3 coding sequence is TGTGCCAGCAGCCAAGAGACCAGGTCGGATGAGCAGTTCTTC.

This clonotype was found many times. This chain joins TRBV28 and TRBJ2-7, with 10 bases that match TRBD1. CDR1 is MDHEN and CDR2 is SYDVKM in the germline V gene. After removal of 4 bases from V and 2 bases from J, the junction contained 5 bases not matched to a gene. The CDR3 contains 15 residues. DNA for the CDR3: TGTGCCAGCAGTTCAGGGACAGGGGTTCCCTACGAGCAGTACTTC. Translation gives CASSSGTGVPYEQYF.

J is TRBJ2-7 and V is TRBV7-2, with TRBD1 matching over 11 bases. Per the germline V gene, CDR1 is SGHTA and CDR2 is FQGNSA. V shed 2 bases and J 7 bases; nucleotides not matched to a gene: 7. The CDR3 runs 15 residues. The DNA for the CDR3 is TGTGCCAGCAGCTTATTCGGGACAGGGGGGGAAGAGCAGTACTTC. Protein product: CASSLFGTGGEEQYF.

Ten or more counts support this clonotype. The chain employs TRBV24-1 and TRBJ2-1; TRBD1 agrees at 10 bases. Per the germline V gene, CDR1 is KGHDR and CDR2 is SFDVKD. The CDR3 covers 15 residues. The junction had 8 bases not matched to a gene; V was cut back by 10 bases and J by 3 bases. This chain's CDR3 is CATARDRGHYNEQFF. The CDR3 region has the DNA TGTGCCACAGCGAGGGACAGGGGTCACTACAATGAGCAGTTCTTC.

This clonotype occurred many times. The V call is TRBV7-3, the J call TRBJ2-2, with D possibly being TRBD1 (7 bases). Trimming took off 3 bases at V and 5 bases at J, with 13 bases between the two ends. The CDR3 is 15 residues long. CDR1 and CDR2 (germline): SGHTA, FQGTGA. The chain's CDR3 is CASSLGAGGTGELFF. The DNA for the CDR3 is TGTGCCAGCAGCTTGGGTGCAGGGGGGACCGGGGAGCTGTTTTTT.

The V gene is TRBV2, the J gene TRBJ1-5; 7 bases fit TRBD1. V lost 6 bases to trimming and J lost 1 base; unmatched junction nucleotides: 6. The germline V gene encodes CDR1 SNHLY and CDR2 FYNNEI. The CDR3 runs 15 residues. The CDR3 reads CASSDGQASNQPQHF. In nucleotides, the CDR3 is TGTGCCAGCAGCGACGGACAGGCGAGCAATCAGCCCCAGCATTTT. Combining the CDR3 with reference TRBV2 and TRBJ1-5 gives the whole variable domain EPEVTQTPSHQVTQMGQEVILRCVPISNHLYFYWYRQILGQKVEFLVSFYNNEISEKSEIFDDQFSVERPDGSNFTLKIRSTKLEDSAMYFCASSDGQASNQPQHFGDGTRLSIL.

The chain links TRBV12-3 or TRBV12-4 to TRBJ2-2; D possibly corresponds to TRBD1 (6 bases). The CDR3 is made up of 15 amino acids. Trimming took off 7 bases at V and 7 bases at J, with 19 bases between the two ends. The CDR3 spells CASNFRGRFFGELFF. CDR3 nucleotide sequence: TGTGCCAGCAACTTCAGGGGCCGCTTTTTCGGGGAGCTGTTTTTT.

This chain links TRBV4-1 with TRBJ2-7, with 7 bases fitting TRBD1. CDR3 size: 13 residues. The germline CDR1 and CDR2 sequences are MGHRA and YSYEKL. V dropped 1 base and J dropped 5; count of bases not matched to a gene: 2. CDR3 nucleotides: TGCGCCAGCAGCCAAGTACAGGGGAACGAGCAGTACTTC. This sequence encodes CASSQVQGNEQYF.

At least ten counts were recorded for this clonotype. The V call is TRBV5-1, the J call TRBJ1-5; no definite D call. Germline V gene sequence: CDR1 SGHRS, CDR2 YFSETQ. The CDR3 contains 14 residues. The V gene lost 0 bases and the J gene lost 7 bases, with 11 bases spanning the gap. Written as DNA, the CDR3 is TGCGCCAGCAGCTTGGTGGGTAGAGGGCAGCCCCAGCATTTT. The encoded protein is CASSLVGRGQPQHF.

This clonotype came up many times. The rearrangement uses TRBV6-5 and TRBJ2-1; D gene unclear. Germline V CDR1 and CDR2: MNHEY, SVGAGI. V lost 5 bases and J lost 14, with 13 bases in between. The CDR3 has 11 amino acids. CDR3 DNA sequence: TGTGCCAGCAGTCACGGCCCCGGAGAGTTCTTC. Protein sequence: CASSHGPGEFF.

Concerning this clonotype: This may arise from a read error, as a much more abundant clone is one base away. The V gene is TRBV3-1, the J gene TRBJ2-7; 16 nucleotides line up with TRBD2. This CDR3 spans 17 amino acids. CDR1 is LGHDT and CDR2 is YNNKEL in the germline V gene (reference sequence). The CDR3 region has the DNA TGTGTCAGCAGCCGCGGGACTAGCGGGAGGGCCTCCTACGAGCAGTACTTC. Residues: CVSSRGTSGRASYEQYF.

This chain joins TRBV9 and TRBJ2-3, with D tentatively TRBD2 (5 bases). The V and J ends lost 4 bases and 4 bases respectively, with 13 bases between them. In germline, CDR1 is SGDLS, CDR2 YYNGEE. The CDR3 consists of 14 residues. The CDR3 reads CASSKGEGADTQYF. The DNA for the CDR3 is TGTGCCAGCAGCAAAGGCGAGGGCGCAGATACGCAGTATTTT.

V and J are TRBV27 and TRBJ2-2, with a possible D match to TRBD1 (6 bases). The germline CDR1 and CDR2 sequences are MNHEY and SMNVEV (reference sequence). The V end was cut by 5 bases, the J end by 4 bases, with 23 bases between. CDR3 length: 18 amino acids. The CDR3 spells CASSPIQGRGDLTGELFF. The CDR3 bases are TGTGCCAGCAGTCCGATACAGGGAAGGGGAGACCTCACCGGGGAGCTGTTTTTT.

This clonotype showed up many times. The gene calls are TRBV20-1 and TRBJ1-3; TRBD1 aligns across 7 bases. CDR1 and CDR2 (germline): DFQATT, SNEGSKA (reference sequence). The ends lost 6 bases at V and 0 bases at J; junction bases unmatched: 8. The CDR3 runs to 15 residues. The CDR3 DNA sequence: TGCAGTGCCCGCCGAGACAGGGACTCTGGAAACACCATATATTTT. Translated, it gives CSARRDRDSGNTIYF.

This clonotype was recorded at least ten times. J is TRBJ2-2 and V is TRBV2; D is ambiguous. CDR3 size: 11 residues. V was shortened by 7 bases and J by 4 bases, with 4 bases between the two germline ends. Germline CDR1 reads SNHLY; CDR2 reads FYNNEI. The CDR3 is CASKGTGELFF. The CDR3 DNA reads as TGTGCCAGCAAGGGCACCGGGGAGCTGTTTTTT. Drawing the rest from reference TRBV2 and TRBJ2-2, the complete variable domain is EPEVTQTPSHQVTQMGQEVILRCVPISNHLYFYWYRQILGQKVEFLVSFYNNEISEKSEIFDDQFSVERPDGSNFTLKIRSTKLEDSAMYFCASKGTGELFFGEGSRLTVL.

The chain joins TRBV18 to TRBJ2-5; D is uncertain. Germline CDR1 reads KGHSH; CDR2 reads LQKENI. The CDR3 sequence is 16 residues long. V was pared by 0 bases and J by 7 bases, with 18 bases between. The DNA of the CDR3 is TGTGCCAGCTCACCACCGGTGGTCGGGTCTCGTGTGACCCAGTACTTC. It encodes CASSPPVVGSRVTQYF.

This clonotype was observed a single time. Since a much larger clone is just one base distant, this may be a read error. The chain links TRBV29-1 to TRBJ2-4; 9 bases map to TRBD2. Germline lookup yields CDR1 SQVTM and CDR2 ANQGSEA. CDR3 length: 14 residues. V was pared by 6 bases and J by 5 bases, with 8 bases of the junction left unmatched. This chain's CDR3 is CSVEIAGEENIQYF. The CDR3 bases are TGCAGCGTGGAAATAGCGGGAGAAGAAAACATTCAGTACTTC.

This clonotype was seen at least ten times. J is TRBJ1-5 and V is TRBV28; D unresolved. The CDR3 runs to 15 residues. Germline loops: CDR1 MDHEN, CDR2 SYDVKM. V gave up 3 bases and J gave up 6 bases, with 15 bases separating them. The CDR3 sequence: CASSLPGEGTQPQHF. CDR3 DNA sequence: TGTGCCAGCAGTTTGCCCGGGGAGGGCACTCAGCCCCAGCATTTT.

This clonotype was seen only a few times. The J gene is TRBJ2-5, the V gene TRBV24-1, with TRBD1 matching 10 bases. Germline V gene lookup returns CDR1 KGHDR and CDR2 SFDVKD. This CDR3 spans 15 amino acids. The trim removed 4 bases at V and 4 bases at J, leaving 5 bases unmatched. CDR3 in DNA: TGTGCCACCAGTGAGGGGACAGGGGACATAGAGACCCAGTACTTC. Translation: CATSEGTGDIETQYF.

This clonotype is judged medium-sized (0.01 to 0.1%). V gene TRBV29-1 combines with J gene TRBJ2-3; 8 bases are a match to TRBD2. Germline V CDR1 and CDR2: SQVTM, ANQGSEA. The CDR3 covers 16 residues. With 1 base clipped from V and 3 bases from J, the junction kept 9 bases outside the gene matches. As DNA, the CDR3 is TGCAGCGTTGAAGGGGTTGGAGCGGGAGCGACAGATACGCAGTATTTT. It codes for CSVEGVGAGATDTQYF.

This clonotype was recorded a few times. This chain uses TRBV12-3 or TRBV12-4 with TRBJ2-7, with 13 bases aligning to TRBD2. This CDR3 has 18 amino acids. V shed 6 bases and J 0 bases; nucleotides not matched to a gene: 11. CDR3 in amino acids: CASSRTFGTSGASYEQYF. The CDR3 DNA reads TGTGCCAGCAGCCGAACCTTCGGGACTAGCGGGGCCTCCTACGAGCAGTACTTC.

The V call is TRBV9, the J call TRBJ2-3, with 7 bases that match TRBD2. V dropped 0 bases and J dropped 5; count of bases not matched to a gene: 6. CDR1 and CDR2 (germline): SGDLS, YYNGEE. CDR3 size: 15 residues. CDR3 region: CASSVEAGFGDTQYF. The CDR3 nucleotides are TGTGCCAGCAGCGTAGAAGCGGGATTCGGAGATACGCAGTATTTT.

Judged by abundance, this clonotype is medium-sized. The V and J genes are TRBV5-1 and TRBJ2-5; 7 bases are a match to TRBD1. Germline values: CDR1 SGHRS, CDR2 YFSETQ. The CDR3 contains 14 residues. The trim removed 3 bases at V and 3 bases at J, leaving 5 bases unmatched. DNA of the CDR3: TGCGCCAGCAGCTCCTGGACAGGCGAAGAGACCCAGTACTTC. Its translation: CASSSWTGEETQYF.

The chain carries TRBV20-1 and TRBJ2-7; 9 bases are shared with TRBD1. V trimming: 0 bases; J trimming: 5 bases; junction bases outside the gene matches: 5. Germline values: CDR1 DFQATT, CDR2 SNEGSKA (reference sequence). The CDR3 has 14 amino acids. DNA for the CDR3: TGCAGTGCTAGAGATTCGGACAGGGGCCACGAGCAGTACTTC. Its translation: CSARDSDRGHEQYF.

About this clonotype itself: Because it lacks the conserved phenylalanine or tryptophan at the end, this CDR3 is likely a read error. This chain uses TRBV20-1 with TRBJ1-4, with D unclear. Germline CDR1 and CDR2: DFQATT and SNEGSKA (reference sequence). V lost 2 bases and J lost 3, with 13 bases in between. This CDR3 region has 15 residues. CDR3: CSARSNSLANEKLFS. Written as DNA, the CDR3 is TGCAGTGCTAGATCGAACAGCCTAGCTAATGAAAAACTGTTTTCT.